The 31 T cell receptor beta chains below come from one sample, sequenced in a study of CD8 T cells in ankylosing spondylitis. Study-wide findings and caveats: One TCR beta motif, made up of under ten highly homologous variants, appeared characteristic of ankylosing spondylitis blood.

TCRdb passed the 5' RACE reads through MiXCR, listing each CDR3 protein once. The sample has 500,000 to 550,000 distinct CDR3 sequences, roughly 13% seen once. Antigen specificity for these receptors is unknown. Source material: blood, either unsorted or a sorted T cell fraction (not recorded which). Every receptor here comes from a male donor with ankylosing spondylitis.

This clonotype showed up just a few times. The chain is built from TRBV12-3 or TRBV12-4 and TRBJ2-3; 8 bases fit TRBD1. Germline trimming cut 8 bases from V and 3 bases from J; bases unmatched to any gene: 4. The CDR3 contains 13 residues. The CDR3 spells CASWTGSTDTQYF. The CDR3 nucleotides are TGTGCCAGCTGGACAGGGAGTACAGATACGCAGTATTTT.

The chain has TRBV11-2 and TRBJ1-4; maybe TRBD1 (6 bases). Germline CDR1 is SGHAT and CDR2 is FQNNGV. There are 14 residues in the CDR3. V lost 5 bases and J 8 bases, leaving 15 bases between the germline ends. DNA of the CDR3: TGTGCCAGCAGCCTCAGCAGGGGTGGGGAAAAACTGTTTTTT. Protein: CASSLSRGGEKLFF.

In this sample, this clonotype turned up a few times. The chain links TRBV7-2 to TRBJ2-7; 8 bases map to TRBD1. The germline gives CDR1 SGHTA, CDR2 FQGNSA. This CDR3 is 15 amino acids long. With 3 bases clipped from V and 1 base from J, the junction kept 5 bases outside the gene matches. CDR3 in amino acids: CASSLGDRQSYEQYF. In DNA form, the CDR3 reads TGTGCCAGCAGCTTGGGGGACAGGCAATCCTACGAGCAGTACTTC.

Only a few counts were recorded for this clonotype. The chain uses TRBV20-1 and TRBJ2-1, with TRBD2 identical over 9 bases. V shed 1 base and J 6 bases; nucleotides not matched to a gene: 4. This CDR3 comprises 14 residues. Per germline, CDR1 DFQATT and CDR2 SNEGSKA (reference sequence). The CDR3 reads CSARGAGGLNEQFF. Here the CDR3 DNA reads TGCAGTGCTAGAGGGGCGGGAGGGCTCAATGAGCAGTTCTTC.

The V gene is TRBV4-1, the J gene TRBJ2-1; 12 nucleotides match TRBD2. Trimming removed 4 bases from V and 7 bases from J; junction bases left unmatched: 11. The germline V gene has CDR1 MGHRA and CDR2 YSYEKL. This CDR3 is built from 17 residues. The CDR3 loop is CASSLNSLTSGRNEQFF. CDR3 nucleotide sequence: TGCGCCAGCAGCCTAAACTCCCTTACTAGCGGGAGGAATGAGCAGTTCTTC.

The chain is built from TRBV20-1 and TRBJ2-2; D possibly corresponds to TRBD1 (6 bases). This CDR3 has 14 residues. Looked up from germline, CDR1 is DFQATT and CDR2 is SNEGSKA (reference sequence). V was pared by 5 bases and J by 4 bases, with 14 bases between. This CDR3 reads CSASSTGPTGELFF. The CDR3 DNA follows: TGCAGTGCTTCATCGACAGGTCCCACCGGGGAGCTGTTTTTT.

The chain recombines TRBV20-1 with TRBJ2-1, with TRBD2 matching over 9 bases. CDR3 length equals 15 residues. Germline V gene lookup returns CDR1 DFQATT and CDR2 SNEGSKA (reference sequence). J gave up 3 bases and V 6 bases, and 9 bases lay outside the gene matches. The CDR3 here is CSATPGTSSYNEQFF. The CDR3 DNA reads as TGCAGTGCCACCCCCGGGACTAGCAGCTACAATGAGCAGTTCTTC.

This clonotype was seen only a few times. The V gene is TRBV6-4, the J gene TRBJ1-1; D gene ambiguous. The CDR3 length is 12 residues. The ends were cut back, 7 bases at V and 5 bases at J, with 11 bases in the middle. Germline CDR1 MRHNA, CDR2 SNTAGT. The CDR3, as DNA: TGTGCCAGCAACCGAGAAGGGACTGAAGCTTTCTTT. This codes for CASNREGTEAFF.

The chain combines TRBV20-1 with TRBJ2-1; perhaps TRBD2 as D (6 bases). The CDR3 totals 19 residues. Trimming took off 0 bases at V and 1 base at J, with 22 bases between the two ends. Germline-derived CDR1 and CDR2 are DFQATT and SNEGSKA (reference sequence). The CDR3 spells CSARDWSSGAGWSYNEQFF. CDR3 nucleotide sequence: TGCAGTGCTAGAGATTGGAGTAGCGGAGCAGGTTGGTCCTACAATGAGCAGTTCTTC.

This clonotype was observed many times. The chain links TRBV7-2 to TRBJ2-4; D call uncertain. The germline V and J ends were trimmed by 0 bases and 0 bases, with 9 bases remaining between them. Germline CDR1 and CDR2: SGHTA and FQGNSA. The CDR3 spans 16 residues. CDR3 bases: TGTGCCAGCAGCTTAGCGCACGGTATAGCCAAAAACATTCAGTACTTC. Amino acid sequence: CASSLAHGIAKNIQYF.

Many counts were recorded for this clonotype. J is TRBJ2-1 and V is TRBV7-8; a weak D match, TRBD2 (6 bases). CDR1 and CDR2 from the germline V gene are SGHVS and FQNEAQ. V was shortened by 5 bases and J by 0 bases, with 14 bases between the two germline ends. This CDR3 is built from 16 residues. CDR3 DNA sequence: TGTGCCAGCAGCCCCCGGAGGGTCAGCTCCTACAATGAGCAGTTCTTC. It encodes CASSPRRVSSYNEQFF.

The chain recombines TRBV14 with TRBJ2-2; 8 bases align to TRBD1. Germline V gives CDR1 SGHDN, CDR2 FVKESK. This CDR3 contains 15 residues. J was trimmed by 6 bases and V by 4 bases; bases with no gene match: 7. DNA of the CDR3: TGTGCCAGCAGCCGGGACAGGAATATGCCCGGGGAGCTGTTTTTT. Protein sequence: CASSRDRNMPGELFF.

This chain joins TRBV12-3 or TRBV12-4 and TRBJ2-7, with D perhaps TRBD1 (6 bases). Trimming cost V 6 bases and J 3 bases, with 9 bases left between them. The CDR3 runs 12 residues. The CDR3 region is CASSRRGYEQYF. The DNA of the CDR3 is TGTGCCAGCAGCCGCAGGGGCTACGAGCAGTACTTC.

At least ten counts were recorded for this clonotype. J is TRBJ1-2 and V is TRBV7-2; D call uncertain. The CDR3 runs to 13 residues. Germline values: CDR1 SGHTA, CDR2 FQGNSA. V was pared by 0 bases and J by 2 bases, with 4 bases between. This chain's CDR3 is CASSLATNYGYTF. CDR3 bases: TGTGCCAGCAGCTTAGCGACCAACTATGGCTACACCTTC.

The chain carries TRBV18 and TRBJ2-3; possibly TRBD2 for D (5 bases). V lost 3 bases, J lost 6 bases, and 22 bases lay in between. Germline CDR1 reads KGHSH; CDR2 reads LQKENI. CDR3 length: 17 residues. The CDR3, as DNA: TGTGCCAGCTCACCTGGAACGGGGAGACCAGAAGGGGATACGCAGTATTTT. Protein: CASSPGTGRPEGDTQYF. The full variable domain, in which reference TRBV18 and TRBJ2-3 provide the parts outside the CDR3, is NAGVMQNPRHLVRRRGQEARLRCSPMKGHSHVYWYRQLPEEGLKFMVYLQKENIIDESGMPKERFSAEFPKEGPSILRIQQVVRGDSAAYFCASSPGTGRPEGDTQYFGPGTRLTVL.

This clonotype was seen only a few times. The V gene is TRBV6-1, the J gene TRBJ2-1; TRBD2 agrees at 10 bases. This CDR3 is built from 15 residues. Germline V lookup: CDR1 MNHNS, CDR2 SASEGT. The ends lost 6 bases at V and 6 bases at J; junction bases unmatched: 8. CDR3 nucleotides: TGTGCCAGCAGGAGGGGGACTAGCGCCTCCAATGAGCAGTTCTTC. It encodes CASRRGTSASNEQFF.

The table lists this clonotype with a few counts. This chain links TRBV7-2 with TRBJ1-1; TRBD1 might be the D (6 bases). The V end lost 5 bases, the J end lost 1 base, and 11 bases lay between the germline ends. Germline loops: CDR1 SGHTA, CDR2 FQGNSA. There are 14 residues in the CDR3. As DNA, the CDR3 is TGTGCCAGCAGCACCCGGGACAAGAACACTGAAGCTTTCTTT. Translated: CASSTRDKNTEAFF.

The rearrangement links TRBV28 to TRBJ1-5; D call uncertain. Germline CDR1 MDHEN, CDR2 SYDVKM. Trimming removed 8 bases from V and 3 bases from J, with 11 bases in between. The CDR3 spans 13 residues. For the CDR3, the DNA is TGTGCCAGCTTTAGGCCGAACAATCAGCCCCAGCATTTT. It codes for CASFRPNNQPQHF.

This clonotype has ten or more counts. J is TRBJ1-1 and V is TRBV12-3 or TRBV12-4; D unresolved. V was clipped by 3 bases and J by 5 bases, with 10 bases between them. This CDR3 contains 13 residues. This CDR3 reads CASSFRMGTEAFF. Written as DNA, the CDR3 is TGTGCCAGCAGTTTTCGGATGGGGACTGAAGCTTTCTTT.

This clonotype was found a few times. The CDR3 DNA follows: TGTGCCAGCAGCTTAAGGGGCAGGGGTCCCTACGAGCAGTACTTC. Translated: CASSLRGRGPYEQYF. The chain carries TRBV7-8 and TRBJ2-7; TRBD1 is a possible D gene (6 bases). Trimming took 2 bases from V and 2 from J, leaving 13 bases between them. This CDR3 comprises 15 residues. The germline CDR1 and CDR2 sequences are SGHVS and FQNEAQ.

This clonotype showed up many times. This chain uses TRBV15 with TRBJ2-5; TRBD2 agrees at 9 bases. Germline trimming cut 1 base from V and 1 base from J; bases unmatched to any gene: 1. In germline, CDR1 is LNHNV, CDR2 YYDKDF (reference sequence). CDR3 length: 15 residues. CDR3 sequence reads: CATSRGLAAQETQYF. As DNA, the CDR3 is TGTGCCACCAGCAGAGGACTAGCGGCCCAAGAGACCCAGTACTTC. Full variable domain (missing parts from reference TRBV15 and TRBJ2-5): DAMVIQNPRYQVTQFGKPVTLSCSQTLNHNVMYWYQQKSSQAPKLLFHYYDKDFNNEADTPDNFQSRRPNTSFCFLDIRSPGLGDTAMYLCATSRGLAAQETQYFGPGTRLLVL.

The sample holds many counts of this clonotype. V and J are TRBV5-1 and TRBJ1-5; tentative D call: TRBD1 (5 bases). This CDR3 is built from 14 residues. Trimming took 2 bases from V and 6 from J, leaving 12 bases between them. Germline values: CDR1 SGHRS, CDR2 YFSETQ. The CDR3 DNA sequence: TGCGCCAGCAGCTTTGCGGGGGAGGGTCAGCCCCAGCATTTT. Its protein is CASSFAGEGQPQHF.

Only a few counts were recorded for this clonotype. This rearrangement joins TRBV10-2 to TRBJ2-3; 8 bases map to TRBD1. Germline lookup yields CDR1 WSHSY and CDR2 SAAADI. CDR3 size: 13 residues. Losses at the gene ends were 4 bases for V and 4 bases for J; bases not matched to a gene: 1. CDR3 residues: CASSGQGSDTQYF. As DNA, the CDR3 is TGCGCCAGCAGTGGACAGGGGTCAGATACGCAGTATTTT.

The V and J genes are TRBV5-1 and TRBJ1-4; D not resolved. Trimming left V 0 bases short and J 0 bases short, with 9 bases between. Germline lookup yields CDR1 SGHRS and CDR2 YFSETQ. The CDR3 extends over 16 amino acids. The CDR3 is CASSLVAVATNEKLFF. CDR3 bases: TGCGCCAGCAGCTTGGTAGCAGTTGCAACTAATGAAAAACTGTTTTTT.

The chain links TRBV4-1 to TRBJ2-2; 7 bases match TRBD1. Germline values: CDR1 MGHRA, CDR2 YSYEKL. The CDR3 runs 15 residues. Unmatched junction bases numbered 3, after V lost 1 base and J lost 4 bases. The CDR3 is CASSQVHRGTGELFF. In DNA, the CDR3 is TGCGCCAGCAGCCAAGTTCACAGGGGCACCGGGGAGCTGTTTTTT.

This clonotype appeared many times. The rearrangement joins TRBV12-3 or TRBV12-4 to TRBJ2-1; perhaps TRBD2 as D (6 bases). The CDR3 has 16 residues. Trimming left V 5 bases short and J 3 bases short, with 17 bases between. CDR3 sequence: CASSPLGRQIYNEQFF. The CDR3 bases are TGTGCCAGCAGTCCCTTAGGGAGGCAGATCTACAATGAGCAGTTCTTC.

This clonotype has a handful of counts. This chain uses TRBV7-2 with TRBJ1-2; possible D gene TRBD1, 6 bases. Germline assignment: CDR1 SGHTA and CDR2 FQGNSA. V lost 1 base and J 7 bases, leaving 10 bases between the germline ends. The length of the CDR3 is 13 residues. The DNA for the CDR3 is TGTGCCAGCAGCTTAGAGGGGGACACTGGCTACACCTTC. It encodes CASSLEGDTGYTF.

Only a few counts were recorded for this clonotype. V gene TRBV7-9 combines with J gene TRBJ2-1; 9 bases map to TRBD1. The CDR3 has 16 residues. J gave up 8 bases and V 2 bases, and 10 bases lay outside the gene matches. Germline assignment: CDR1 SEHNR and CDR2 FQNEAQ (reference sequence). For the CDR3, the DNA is TGTGCCAGCAGCTTATGGGGCAGCGGGACAGGGTATGAGCAGTTCTTC. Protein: CASSLWGSGTGYEQFF.

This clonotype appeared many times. CDR3 region: CASSLGQGWNIQYF. DNA of the CDR3: TGTGCCAGCAGCTTAGGACAGGGCTGGAACATTCAGTACTTC. V is TRBV5-6 and J is TRBJ2-4; 8 positions agree with TRBD1. This CDR3 is built from 14 residues. The germline V gene has CDR1 SGHDT and CDR2 YYEEEE. J gave up 7 bases and V 2 bases, and 5 bases lay outside the gene matches.

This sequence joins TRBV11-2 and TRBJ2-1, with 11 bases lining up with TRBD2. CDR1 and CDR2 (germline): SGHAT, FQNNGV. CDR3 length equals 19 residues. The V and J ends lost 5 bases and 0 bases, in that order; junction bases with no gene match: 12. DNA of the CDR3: TGTGCCAGCAGCGAACCGGGACTAGCGGAGCTGAGCTCCTACAATGAGCAGTTCTTC. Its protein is CASSEPGLAELSSYNEQFF.

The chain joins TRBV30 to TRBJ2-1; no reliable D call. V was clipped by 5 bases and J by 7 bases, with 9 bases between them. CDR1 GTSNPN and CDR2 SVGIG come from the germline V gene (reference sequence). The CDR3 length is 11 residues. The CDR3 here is CAWDPRNEQFF. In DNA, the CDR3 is TGTGCCTGGGACCCGCGGAATGAGCAGTTCTTC. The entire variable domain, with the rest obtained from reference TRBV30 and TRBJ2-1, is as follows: SQTIHQWPATLVQPVGSPLSLECTVEGTSNPNLYWYRQAAGRGLQLLFYSVGIGQISSEVPQNLSASRPQDRQFILSSKKLLLSDSGFYLCAWDPRNEQFFGPGTRLTVL.